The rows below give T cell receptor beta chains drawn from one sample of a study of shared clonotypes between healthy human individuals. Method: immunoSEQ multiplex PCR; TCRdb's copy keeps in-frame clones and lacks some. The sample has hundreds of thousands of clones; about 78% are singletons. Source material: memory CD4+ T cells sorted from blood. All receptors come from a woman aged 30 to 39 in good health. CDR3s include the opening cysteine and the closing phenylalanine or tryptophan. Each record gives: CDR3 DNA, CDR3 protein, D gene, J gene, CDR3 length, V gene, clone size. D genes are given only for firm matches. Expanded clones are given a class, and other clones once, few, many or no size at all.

TGCGCCAGCAGCCCCGGAGGGGAAGGGACCGGGGAGCTGTTTTTT | CASSPGGEGTGELFF | . | TRBJ2-2 | 15 | TRBV5-1 | .
TGTGCCAGCAGAGGTGCGGGGACAGGGGACTACGAGCAGTACTTC | CASRGAGTGDYEQYF | TRBD1 | TRBJ2-7 | 15 | TRBV27 | .
TGTGCCAGCAGGCAGGACCCTGGCGAGCAGTACTTC | CASRQDPGEQYF | . | TRBJ2-7 | 12 | TRBV25-1 | .
TGTGCCAGCAGCTTGTTCTCGGTCGGCACTGAAGCTTTCTTT | CASSLFSVGTEAFF | . | TRBJ1-1 | 14 | TRBV5-4 | .
TGTGCCAGCACTCAAAGGCGGGCCTTAGCTATCGTAAAACTGTTTTTT | CASTQRRALAIVKLFF | . | TRBJ1-4 | 16 | TRBV28 | few
TGTGCCAGCAGCCAAGAAGGAACTAATGAAAAACTGTTTTTT | CASSQEGTNEKLFF | . | TRBJ1-4 | 14 | TRBV4-2 | .
TGTGCCAGCAGGGAACAGGGGTTCAACTATGGCTACACCTTC | CASREQGFNYGYTF | TRBD1 | TRBJ1-2 | 14 | TRBV2 | .
TGTGCCAGCAGCCCCGAAAAGTGGGGCGAGCAGTACTTC | CASSPEKWGEQYF | . | TRBJ2-7 | 13 | TRBV4-2 | few
TGTGCCAGCAGTCCTCCCGCCCCTGAGTGGGACAAAAACATTCAGTACTTC | CASSPPAPEWDKNIQYF | . | TRBJ2-4 | 17 | TRBV25-1 | few
TGTGCCAGCAGGCTTGGGGGGGGCACTGAAGCTTTCTTT | CASRLGGGTEAFF | . | TRBJ1-1 | 13 | TRBV25-1 | .
TGTGCCAGCTCACCTACTCAGGGGGTAGAGGTCTATGGCTACACCTTC | CASSPTQGVEVYGYTF | TRBD1 | TRBJ1-2 | 16 | TRBV18 | few
TGTGCCAGCAGCTTAATGCAGGGAGCTAACTATGGCTACACCTTC | CASSLMQGANYGYTF | . | TRBJ1-2 | 15 | TRBV5-2 | few
TGTGCCAGCAGCTTGGCGGGAGGTCACAATGAGCAGTTCTTC | CASSLAGGHNEQFF | TRBD2 | TRBJ2-1 | 14 | TRBV5-4 | .
TGTGCCAGCAGCCGAGGGGCAGTTAACTATGGCTACACCTTC | CASSRGAVNYGYTF | . | TRBJ1-2 | 14 | TRBV28 | .
TGTGCCAGCAGCGTCGGGGGGCGGACTAACAATGAGCAGTTCTTC | CASSVGGRTNNEQFF | . | TRBJ2-1 | 15 | TRBV9 | .
TGTGCTAGTGCTCCCGATAGCTCCTACAATGAGCAGTTCTTC | CASAPDSSYNEQFF | . | TRBJ2-1 | 14 | TRBV12-5 | .
TGTGCCAGCAGTGATGGTGTAGGGCAGTTCTTC | CASSDGVGQFF | . | TRBJ2-1 | 11 | TRBV2 | .
TGTGCCAGCAGCCAAGACAGGGCTTCAGGGACAGATACGCAGTATTTT | CASSQDRASGTDTQYF | . | TRBJ2-3 | 16 | TRBV4-2 | .
TGTGCCAGCAGTGGTTCTAGCGGGAACTACGAGCAGTACTTC | CASSGSSGNYEQYF | TRBD2 | TRBJ2-7 | 14 | TRBV6-1 | .
TGTGCCAGCAGCCAAGTGTCAGGGGGCGCAACGCAGTACTTC | CASSQVSGGATQYF | TRBD1 | TRBJ2-7 | 14 | TRBV4-2 | few
TGTGCCACCGGACAGGGGGCTGAAAAACTGTTTTTT | CATGQGAEKLFF | TRBD1 | TRBJ1-4 | 12 | TRBV15 | few
TGTGCCAGCTCATTCGGGCCGCGGGAGACCCAGTACTTC | CASSFGPRETQYF | . | TRBJ2-5 | 13 | TRBV18 | .
TGTGCCAGCAACGGACAGCTTAGCACAGATACGCAGTATTTT | CASNGQLSTDTQYF | . | TRBJ2-3 | 14 | TRBV2 | few